The subject of this entry is one T cell receptor (beta chain). Its antigen target is currently unknown. The input lacks base qualities; no much larger clone sits a single base away. These data belong to a study of blood T cells in healthy people across ages (dated by TCRdb to the mid-2010s). Looking at the study overall: Template switching captured roughly one uniquely barcoded TCR beta cDNA molecule per two T cells in model experiments. Two additional independent replicas of 1 million unique cDNA reads from the same blood draw were analyzed for two donors (one aged 18 to 30 and one aged 80 or older). Using deep sequencing normalized with unique cDNA molecular identifiers, the study measured how TCR beta repertoire diversity changes with age. To avoid experimental bias, donors of different ages were spread randomly across the sequencing lanes. The donors were split into four age groups: young (average roughly 15 years), middle-aged (more than 35), aged (more than 60) and long-lived (under 85).

Systemically healthy Caucasian individuals from Russia, 35 to 50 in total and aged about 6 to 90 years, were included as donors. Ten milliliters of peripheral blood were drawn from each donor into EDTA-treated Vacutainer tubes. Ficoll-Paque density-gradient centrifugation was used to isolate PBMCs, with at least 7 million per sample. Total RNA, at least 5 micrograms per sample, was extracted from PBMCs with Trizol reagent. The percentages of naive CD45RAhigh/CD27high T cells were determined by flow cytometry on a PBMC aliquot from every donor. Points the paper makes about the study in general: Total diversity estimates from one million sequenced T cells were considered lower bounds and underestimates. Because profiling used bulk unsorted PBMCs, naive and antigen-experienced compartments could not be compared conclusively. The percentage of naive T cells measured by flow cytometry correlated strongly with observed TCR beta diversity. Because the CMV infection status of the donors was unknown, age-related changes in expanded clonotypes may potentially have been confounded. The long-lived group showed more naive CD4+ T cells, fewer expanded clones and increased TCR diversity than the aged group, suggesting age selection. As age increased, observed TCR beta diversity per million T cells dropped in a roughly linear way, and a significant reduction was already evident by age 40.

Libraries were made using 5' RACE. For sequencing, an Illumina HiSeq 2500 was employed. A second PCR of 7 to 11 cycles was run with a J-beta primer mix and a sample-barcoded 5' primer. Each TCR beta cDNA molecule received a unique molecular identifier from a template-switch 5' adaptor carrying 12 random nucleotides. At least 2.5 million CDR3-containing paired-end reads were obtained from each sample. First-strand cDNA was synthesized from all RNA with the Mint cDNA synthesis kit, primed by a TRBC-specific oligonucleotide. Following uracil-DNA glycosylase treatment, all cDNA underwent a first 18-cycle PCR with the universal primers M1SS and BC2_uni_R. The published analysis was carried out like this. For normalization, 1 million high-quality reads, each with a distinct molecular identifier, were randomly selected from each sample. Instead of being binned into consensus sequences, reads with shared molecular identifiers were discarded. MiTCR, set to a Q25 quality threshold and the strictest error-elimination algorithm, was used for CDR3 identification, clonotype clustering and error correction. A nonparametric unseen species model using Euler transformation provided a lower-bound estimate of total TCR beta diversity. Starting from the raw public reads, TCRdb applied fastp trimming at Q25, assembled clones with MiXCR and retained in-frame beta chains. One record per CDR3 amino acid sequence lists the most common genes and DNA. The V and J calls here are based on TCRdb, not the publication. Within this sample are some 1.4 million distinct CDR3 sequences, with roughly 40% of them counted one time only. 7% to 9.5% of the sample is held by the ten biggest clonotypes.

V loses 3 bases of germline sequence and J loses 10 bases, and the interval between the two ends is 12 bases. CDR1 and CDR2 are drawn from the germline V gene (reference sequence): SEHNR, FQNEAQ. The CDR3, from cysteine to phenylalanine, totals 12 residues. The read is trimmed to its CDR3 DNA, 36 bases read in frame from base 1. Sequencing input: blood. The chain couples TRBV7-9 to TRBJ1-1; the D gene assignment is ambiguous. The sequence was obtained from a woman in her late teens or twenties in good health. The CDR3 protein is CASSFYLYGAFF. The sequenced DNA: TGTGCCAGCAGCTTTTATCTTTACGGAGCTTTCTTT.